The present TCR beta chain was sequenced within a study of shared clonotypes between healthy human individuals. General study findings and limits: Shared clonotypes: roughly 5% naive CD4, roughly 4% naive CD8, less than 2.5% memory CD4, 0.4% memory CD8. Generally, naive subsets came out with larger estimated richness than memory subsets. Limitation of the genetic and exposure-history diversity represented came from the few donors. Non-shared clonotypes had lower generation probabilities than clonotypes shared by all four sorted-subset donors.

V was pared by 4 bases and J by 7 bases, with 6 bases of the junction left unmatched. The CDR3 consists of 15 residues. Germline CDR1 reads MNHEY; CDR2 reads SMNVEV (reference sequence). The naive CD8 population came from CD45RO-negative cells selected for CCR7, without terminally differentiated effector memory CD45RA+ cells. Concerning this clone itself: Antigen unknown.

Generated by immunoSEQ multiplex PCR, the TCRdb table keeps only in-frame clones and is missing some. The table shows roughly 550,000 clones, with about 95% occurring only once. Sequenced input: naive CD8+ T cells sorted from blood. The sequence came from a woman in her 30s in good health. The chain has TRBV27 and TRBJ2-1; 11 bases map to TRBD2. The CDR3 is CASSSLAGAANEQFF. The CDR3 DNA reads TGTGCCAGCAGTTCACTAGCGGGAGCCGCGAATGAGCAGTTCTTC.